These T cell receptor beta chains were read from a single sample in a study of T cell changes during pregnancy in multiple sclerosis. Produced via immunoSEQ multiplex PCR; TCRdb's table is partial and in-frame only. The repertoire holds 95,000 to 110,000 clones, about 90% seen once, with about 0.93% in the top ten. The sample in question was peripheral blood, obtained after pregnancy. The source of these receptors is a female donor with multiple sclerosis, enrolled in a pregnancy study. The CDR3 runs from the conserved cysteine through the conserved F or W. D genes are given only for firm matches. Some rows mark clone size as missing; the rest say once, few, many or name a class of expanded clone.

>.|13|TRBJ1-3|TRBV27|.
CASSYRDGNTIYF
TGTGCCAGCAGCTACAGGGACGGAAACACCATATATTTT
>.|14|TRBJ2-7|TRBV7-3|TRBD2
CASSPRGVAYEQYF
TGTGCCAGCAGCCCCCGGGGGGTCGCCTACGAGCAGTACTTC
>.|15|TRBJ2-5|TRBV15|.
CATSREGRGLETQYF
TGTGCCACCAGCAGAGAAGGCAGGGGCCTTGAGACCCAGTACTTC
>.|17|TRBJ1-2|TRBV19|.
CASSIEPPGQRNYGYTF
TGTGCCAGTAGTATAGAACCTCCAGGGCAGCGCAACTATGGCTACACCTTC
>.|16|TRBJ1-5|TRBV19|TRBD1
CASSLLRDRIHQPQHF
TGTGCCAGTAGTCTACTCCGGGACAGAATCCATCAGCCCCAGCATTTT
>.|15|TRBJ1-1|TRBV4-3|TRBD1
CASSQTTGGRTEAFF
TGCGCCAGCAGCCAAACGACAGGGGGCAGGACTGAAGCTTTCTTT
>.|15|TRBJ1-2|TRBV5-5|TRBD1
CASSLEGQLSYGYTF
TGTGCCAGCAGCTTGGAGGGACAGTTGAGCTATGGCTACACCTTC
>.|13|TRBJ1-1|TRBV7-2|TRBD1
CASSADRGTEAFF
TGTGCCAGCAGCGCAGACAGGGGCACTGAAGCTTTCTTT
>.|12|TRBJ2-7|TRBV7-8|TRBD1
CASSSDRGKVYF
TGTGCCAGCAGCTCCGACAGGGGGAAGGTGTACTTC
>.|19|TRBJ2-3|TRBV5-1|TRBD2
CASSLRGLAGGFGTDTQYF
TGCGCCAGCAGCTTGAGAGGGCTAGCGGGAGGGTTCGGCACAGATACGCAGTATTTT
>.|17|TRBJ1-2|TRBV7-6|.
CASSLSSGDDSNYGYTF
TGTGCCAGCAGCTTAAGTTCTGGTGACGACAGCAACTATGGCTACACCTTC
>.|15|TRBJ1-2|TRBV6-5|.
CASSLGSGTTYGYTF
TGTGCCAGCAGTTTAGGTTCGGGGACAACCTATGGCTACACCTTC
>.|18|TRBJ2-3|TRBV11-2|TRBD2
CASSPSPSSGSSTDTQYF
TGTGCCAGCAGCCCCAGTCCGTCTAGCGGCTCTAGCACAGATACGCAGTATTTT
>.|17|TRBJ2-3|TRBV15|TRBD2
CATSREATSGSTDTQYF
TGTGCCACCAGCAGAGAAGCGACTAGCGGTAGCACAGATACGCAGTATTTT
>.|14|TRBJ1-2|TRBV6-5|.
CASSYDNSGHGYTF
TGTGCCAGCAGTTACGACAACTCGGGACACGGCTACACCTTC
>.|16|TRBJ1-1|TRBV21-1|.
CASSLPPNKMNTEAFF
TGTGCCAGCAGCCTCCCGCCCAACAAGATGAACACTGAAGCTTTCTTT
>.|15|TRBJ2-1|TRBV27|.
CASSLFRVSYNEQFF
TGTGCCAGCAGTTTATTCCGGGTATCCTACAATGAGCAGTTCTTC
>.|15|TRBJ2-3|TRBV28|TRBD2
CASSWTSLGTDTQYF
TGTGCCAGCAGTTGGACTAGCCTGGGCACAGATACGCAGTATTTT
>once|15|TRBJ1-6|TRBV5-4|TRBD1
CASSLVTGDNSPLHF
TGTGCCAGCAGCTTGGTAACAGGGGATAATTCACCCCTCCACTTT
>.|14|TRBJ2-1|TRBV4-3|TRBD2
CASSQVAGRNEQFF
TGCGCCAGCAGCCAAGTAGCGGGGAGGAATGAGCAGTTCTTC
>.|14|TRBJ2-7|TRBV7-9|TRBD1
CASSIRDRGYEQYF
TGTGCCAGCAGCATCCGGGACAGGGGCTACGAGCAGTACTTC
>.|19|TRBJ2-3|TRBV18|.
CASSPRLTGGAYLTDTQYF
TGTGCCAGCTCACCACGATTAACGGGGGGCGCGTATCTCACAGATACGCAGTATTTT
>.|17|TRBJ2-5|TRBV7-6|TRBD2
CASSLELRGGLQETQYF
TGTGCCAGCAGCTTAGAATTGCGGGGGGGACTGCAAGAGACCCAGTACTTC
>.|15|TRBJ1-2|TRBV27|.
CASRPNNLINYGYTF
TGTGCCAGCAGACCTAATAATTTGATCAACTATGGCTACACCTTC
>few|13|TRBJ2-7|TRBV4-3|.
CASSQDRGYEQYF
TGCGCCAGCAGCCAAGACAGGGGCTACGAGCAGTACTTC
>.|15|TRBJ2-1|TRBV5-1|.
CASSSTGWPDNEQFF
TGCGCCAGCAGCTCGACTGGATGGCCCGACAATGAGCAGTTCTTC